Below, one T cell receptor beta chain is given with its context. The data stem from a study of T cell responses to AZD1222 COVID-19 vaccine. The protocol was immunoSEQ multiplex PCR, while the TCRdb copy is restricted to in-frame clones and leaves out a portion. The profile shows around 140,000 clones, roughly nine tenths of them singletons. The V gene lost 1 base and the J gene lost 0 bases, with 7 bases spanning the gap. Germline values: CDR1 ENHRY, CDR2 SYGVKD. There are 15 residues in the CDR3. This clonotype was sampled from an adult in good health. Sequencing was performed on peripheral blood, taken on day 0 of AZD1222 vaccination. The chain links TRBV10-3 to TRBJ1-5; D not resolved. The CDR3 spells CAISELTGSNQPQHF. The CDR3 region has the DNA TGTGCCATCAGTGAGTTAACGGGTAGCAATCAGCCCCAGCATTTT.